This TCR beta chain was retrieved from a study of cytomegalovirus exposure and HLA in healthy donors. The PCR employed 60 Vbeta primers together with 13 Jbeta primers. TCRdb keeps only in-frame clones here, not all; method: immunoSEQ multiplex PCR. The sample lists about 130,000 clones; 84% were seen once. CDR1 is SGHNT, CDR2 YYREEE, per germline (reference sequence). After removal of 2 bases from V and 4 bases from J, the junction contained 6 bases not matched to a gene. This CDR3 is 15 amino acids long. The chain carries TRBV5-4 and TRBJ1-2; TRBD1 aligns across 9 bases. The TCR originated in a man aged 50-59 years in good health and CMV-seronegative. Sequencing input: PBMCs. This CDR3 is CASSFGQGIFYGYTF. Written as DNA, the CDR3 is TGTGCCAGCAGCTTCGGACAGGGGATATTCTATGGCTACACCTTC.